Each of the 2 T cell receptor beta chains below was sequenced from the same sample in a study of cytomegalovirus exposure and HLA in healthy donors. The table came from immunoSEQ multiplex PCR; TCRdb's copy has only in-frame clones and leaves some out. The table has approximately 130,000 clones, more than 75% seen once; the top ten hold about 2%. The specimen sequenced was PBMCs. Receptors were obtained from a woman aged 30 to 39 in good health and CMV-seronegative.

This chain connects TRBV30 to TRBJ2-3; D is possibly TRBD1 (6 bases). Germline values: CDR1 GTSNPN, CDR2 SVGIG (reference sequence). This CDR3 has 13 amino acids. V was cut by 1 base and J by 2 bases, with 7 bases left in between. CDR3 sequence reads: CAWSGGLTDTQYF. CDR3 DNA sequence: TGTGCCTGGAGTGGGGGGCTCACAGATACGCAGTATTTT.

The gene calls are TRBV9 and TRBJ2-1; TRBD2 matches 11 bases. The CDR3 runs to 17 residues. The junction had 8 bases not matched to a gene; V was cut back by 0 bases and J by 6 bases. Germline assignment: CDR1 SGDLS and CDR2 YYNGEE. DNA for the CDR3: TGTGCCAGCAGCGTAGCTATTAGCGGGGGGGCCGGCAATGAGCAGTTCTTC. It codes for CASSVAISGGAGNEQFF.